The 9 T cell receptor beta chains in this list originate from one sample, sequenced in a study of beta chain features in type 1 diabetes. For these TCRs, the target antigens are not known. Sequenced material consisted of expressed TCRB transcripts (all of the isolated RNA was reverse transcribed). The assay was immunoSEQ multiplex PCR, and TCRdb's table has in-frame clones only and misses some. The sample consists of around 130,000 clones, 16% of them appearing once. The study's findings and limits: Type 1 diabetes patients had moderately but significantly shorter TCRB CDR3s in all four CD4+ subsets.

The sequenced sample was central memory CD4+ T cells from blood. These receptor sequences come from a young man with type 1 diabetes.

This clone was seen a few times. The genes are TRBV9 and TRBJ2-5; 10 bases are a match to TRBD2. With V trimmed by 3 bases and J by 4 bases, 3 bases remained unmatched. The CDR3 covers 14 residues. Germline V CDR1 and CDR2: SGDLS, YYNGEE. The CDR3 nucleotides are TGTGCCAGCAGCGCCCCTAGCGGGGGAGAGACCCAGTACTTC. Translation gives CASSAPSGGETQYF.

The chain recombines TRBV15 with TRBJ1-2; D is unresolved. Germline CDR1 LNHNV, CDR2 YYDKDF (reference sequence). The CDR3 contains 15 residues. V gave up 0 bases and J gave up 4 bases, with 12 bases separating them. The CDR3 loop reads CATSRDMSTSYGYTF. Here the CDR3 DNA reads TGTGCCACCAGCAGAGATATGTCTACCTCCTATGGCTACACCTTC.

The chain combines TRBV2 with TRBJ2-5; possible D gene TRBD1, 6 bases. The CDR3 length is 13 residues. The V end was cut by 5 bases, the J end by 3 bases, with 10 bases between. The germline gives CDR1 SNHLY, CDR2 FYNNEI. DNA of the CDR3: TGTGCCAGCAGTCCGTCAGGGGAAGAGACCCAGTACTTC. Translated: CASSPSGEETQYF.

About this clone itself: A far larger clone differs by one base, so this is likely a read error. The chain has TRBV2 and TRBJ2-5, with D perhaps matching TRBD2 (6 bases). Germline CDR1 is SNHLY and CDR2 is FYNNEI. The CDR3 is made up of 17 amino acids. DNA for the CDR3: TGTGCCATCAGTGTTATCGGACTGCTCGGACTACAAGAGACCCAGTACTTC. It is translated as CAISVIGLLGLQETQYF.

The rearrangement links TRBV7-9 to TRBJ1-1, with D hard to call. The V end was cut by 2 bases, the J end by 1 base, with 5 bases between. Germline lookup yields CDR1 SEHNR and CDR2 FQNEAQ (reference sequence). This CDR3 has 13 residues. CDR3 loop: CASSLTPNTEAFF. In nucleotides, the CDR3 is TGTGCCAGCAGCTTAACACCGAACACTGAAGCTTTCTTT.

V is TRBV29-1 and J is TRBJ1-2, with TRBD1 identical over 7 bases. The CDR3 loop spans 16 amino acids. Germline-derived CDR1 and CDR2 are SQVTM and ANQGSEA. The V and J ends lost 0 bases and 4 bases, in that order; junction bases with no gene match: 11. Here the CDR3 reads CSVEDLSRDSLYGYTF. CDR3 DNA sequence: TGCAGCGTTGAAGACCTTAGTCGGGACAGCCTCTATGGCTACACCTTC. Drawing the rest from reference TRBV29-1 and TRBJ1-2, the complete variable domain is SAVISQKPSRDICQRGTSLTIQCQVDSQVTMMFWYRQQPGQSLTLIATANQGSEATYESGFVIDKFPISRPNLTFSTLTVSNMSPEDSSIYLCSVEDLSRDSLYGYTFGSGTRLTVV.

This clone was found a few times. This rearrangement joins TRBV9 to TRBJ2-5; TRBD1 matches at 8 bases. CDR3 length: 15 residues. Germline V gene data show CDR1 as SGDLS and CDR2 as YYNGEE. Losses at the gene ends were 1 base for V and 4 bases for J; bases not matched to a gene: 6. The CDR3 sequence: CASSVTGGSAETQYF. In DNA, the CDR3 is TGTGCCAGCAGCGTAACAGGGGGATCTGCAGAGACCCAGTACTTC. Full variable domain (missing parts from reference TRBV9 and TRBJ2-5): DSGVTQTPKHLITATGQRVTLRCSPRSGDLSVYWYQQSLDQGLQFLIQYYNGEERAKGNILERFSAQQFPDLHSELNLSSLELGDSALYFCASSVTGGSAETQYFGPGTRLLVL.

The CDR3 region is CASSSRVVAKNIQYF. CDR3 nucleotides: TGTGCCAGCAGCTCCAGGGTGGTAGCCAAAAACATTCAGTACTTC. The chain employs TRBV6-4 and TRBJ2-4; the D gene is possibly TRBD1 (5 bases). This CDR3 has 15 amino acids. In germline, CDR1 is MRHNA, CDR2 SNTAGT. Trimming left V 6 bases short and J 0 bases short, with 12 bases between.

The gene calls are TRBV18 and TRBJ2-7; tentative D call: TRBD1 (6 bases). CDR3 length: 14 residues. Trimming shortened V by 5 bases and J by 0 bases, and 11 bases separated the two germline ends. In germline, CDR1 is KGHSH, CDR2 LQKENI. The CDR3 DNA sequence: TGTGCCAGCTCAACAACAGGGATCTCCTACGAGCAGTACTTC. It encodes CASSTTGISYEQYF. Full variable domain (missing parts from reference TRBV18 and TRBJ2-7): NAGVMQNPRHLVRRRGQEARLRCSPMKGHSHVYWYRQLPEEGLKFMVYLQKENIIDESGMPKERFSAEFPKEGPSILRIQQVVRGDSAAYFCASSTTGISYEQYFGPGTRLTVT.